This T cell receptor (beta chain) was found in a study of T cell repertoires and HLA-DP antigens. Study results and limitations: Average cumulative frequency of previously undetected clones was roughly 34% against one allele and more than 50% against the other. The CD4+ repertoire was not split into naive and memory.

Profiled with immunoSEQ multiplex PCR; TCRdb holds only in-frame clones, not every one. This table has approximately 73,000 clones, around three quarters appearing once. CD4+ T cells, purified by negative selection, averaged roughly 98% purity. Per germline, CDR1 MNHNS and CDR2 SASEGT. Unmatched junction bases numbered 5, after V lost 4 bases and J lost 2 bases. The CDR3 loop spans 15 amino acids. A word on this clone: What it binds is not known.

The sequence was collected from a man aged 55 to 70 in good health and CMV-seronegative. Sequenced sample: CD4+ T cells from PBMCs. This rearrangement joins TRBV6-1 to TRBJ2-5, with 9 bases fitting TRBD2. The CDR3, as DNA: TGTGCCAGCAGTGCGGTAGCGGGAGTACAAGAGACCCAGTACTTC. Translating gives CASSAVAGVQETQYF.